These 27 T cell receptor beta chains came from one sample sequenced in a study of T cell clones after liver transplantation. The assay was immunoSEQ multiplex PCR, and TCRdb's table has in-frame clones only and misses some. The top ten clones hold about 1% of a sample with 99,000 or so clones, approximately 78% of them seen once. This specimen was CD4+ T cells from blood, taken before liver transplant. The receptors stem from a human donor who received a liver transplant.

For the CDR3, the DNA is TGTGCCAGCAGCTCCGGGGGCTCTGGGGCCAACGTCCTGACTTTC. This codes for CASSSGGSGANVLTF. The V gene is TRBV7-2, the J gene TRBJ2-6, with TRBD2 as a possible D gene (6 bases). The CDR3 is 15 amino acids. V was clipped by 4 bases and J by 0 bases, with 7 bases between them. Germline assignment: CDR1 SGHTA and CDR2 FQGNSA.

This clone was observed a few times. The chain links TRBV27 to TRBJ1-4, with D perhaps matching TRBD1 (6 bases). The CDR3 runs to 15 residues. Per the germline V gene, CDR1 is MNHEY and CDR2 is SMNVEV (reference sequence). V lost 5 bases to trimming and J lost 3 bases, with 13 bases between them. The CDR3 sequence is CASSQQGWANEKLFF. CDR3 sequence (DNA): TGTGCCAGCAGTCAACAGGGTTGGGCTAATGAAAAACTGTTTTTT.

This sequence joins TRBV6-5 and TRBJ2-2, with a possible D match to TRBD2 (5 bases). V shed 4 bases and J shed 7 bases, with 10 bases lying between them. The CDR3 runs to 13 residues. The germline V gene has CDR1 MNHEY and CDR2 SVGAGI. CDR3: CASSLLRGGELFF. Here the CDR3 DNA reads TGTGCCAGCAGTTTACTCCGGGGCGGGGAGCTGTTTTTT.

This chain uses TRBV11-2 with TRBJ2-5, with D unclear. The CDR3 is made up of 14 amino acids. Germline V gene data show CDR1 as SGHAT and CDR2 as FQNNGV. Trimming stripped 7 bases from V and 2 bases from J, with 14 bases between. The DNA for the CDR3 is TGTGCCAGCACCCTGGACCGACGACAAGAGACCCAGTACTTC. Protein product: CASTLDRRQETQYF. Together with reference TRBV11-2 and TRBJ2-5, the CDR3 gives the full variable domain: EAGVAQSPRYKIIEKRQSVAFWCNPISGHATLYWYQQILGQGPKLLIQFQNNGVVDDSQLPKDRFSAERLKGVDSTLKIQPAKLEDSAVYLCASTLDRRQETQYFGPGTRLLVL.

The chain combines TRBV5-6 with TRBJ1-3; possible D gene TRBD1, 5 bases. The CDR3 extends over 15 amino acids. V lost 4 bases and J lost 3, with 14 bases in between. Per the germline V gene, CDR1 is SGHDT and CDR2 is YYEEEE. The CDR3 is CASSEGPRVGNTIYF. CDR3 nucleotide sequence: TGTGCCAGCAGCGAGGGACCACGTGTTGGAAACACCATATATTTT.

This sequence joins TRBV7-6 and TRBJ2-7; TRBD1 is a possible D gene (6 bases). The CDR3 consists of 14 residues. Looked up from germline, CDR1 is SGHVS and CDR2 is FNYEAQ. V was pared by 2 bases and J by 1 base, with 9 bases between. CDR3 region: CASSLRGQSYEQYF. The CDR3 coding sequence is TGTGCCAGCAGCTTACGAGGACAGTCCTACGAGCAGTACTTC.

The CDR3 region is CASSLGAGVETQYF. As DNA, the CDR3 is TGTGCCAGCAGCTTAGGAGCGGGAGTGGAGACCCAGTACTTC. The chain recombines TRBV11-3 with TRBJ2-5, with TRBD2 matching over 8 bases. Germline CDR1 is SGHNT and CDR2 is YENEEA. V shed 1 base and J 5 bases; nucleotides not matched to a gene: 3. This CDR3 comprises 14 residues. The variable domain in full, with the rest retrieved from reference TRBV11-3 and TRBJ2-5, is EAGVVQSPRYKIIEKKQPVAFWCNPISGHNTLYWYLQNLGQGPELLIRYENEEAVDDSQLPKDRFSAERLKGVDSTLKIQPAELGDSAVYLCASSLGAGVETQYFGPGTRLLVL.

This CDR3 reads CASRPEGGKRNTEAFF. In DNA, the CDR3 is TGTGCCAGCAGGCCGGAGGGCGGAAAAAGGAACACTGAAGCTTTCTTT. The rearrangement joins TRBV7-2 to TRBJ1-1, with D unresolved. Germline values: CDR1 SGHTA, CDR2 FQGNSA. The CDR3 has 16 amino acids. V lost 6 bases and J 1 base, leaving 18 bases between the germline ends.

The sample holds a few counts of this clone. The rearrangement links TRBV28 to TRBJ1-2; D perhaps matches TRBD1 (6 bases). Germline CDR1 MDHEN, CDR2 SYDVKM. The CDR3 spans 11 residues. V lost 5 bases, J lost 9 bases, and 10 bases lay in between. For the CDR3, the DNA is TGTGCCAGCAGTCAGGGGTCTAGCTACACCTTC. Translated, it gives CASSQGSSYTF.

The genes are TRBV7-3 and TRBJ2-1; the D is unclear. CDR1 is SGHTA and CDR2 is FQGTGA in the germline V gene. Trimming stripped 5 bases from V and 6 bases from J, with 14 bases between. The CDR3 consists of 14 residues. The CDR3 is CASSLNTISNEQFF. The DNA for the CDR3 is TGTGCCAGCAGCCTAAATACAATAAGCAATGAGCAGTTCTTC.

The chain combines TRBV7-2 with TRBJ2-5, with D uncertain. Germline V gives CDR1 SGHTA, CDR2 FQGNSA. V lost 2 bases to trimming and J lost 5 bases, with 15 bases between them. The CDR3 is 15 residues long. The DNA of the CDR3 is TGTGCCAGCAGCTTAAGGAATAGCTTGGTTGAGACCCAGTACTTC. Its protein product is CASSLRNSLVETQYF.

The genes are TRBV2 and TRBJ1-4; D is unresolved. CDR3 length: 11 amino acids. V lost 2 bases and J 8 bases, leaving 3 bases between the germline ends. Germline V CDR1 and CDR2: SNHLY, FYNNEI. CDR3 amino acids: CASSEKEKLFF. The CDR3 coding sequence is TGTGCCAGCAGTGAAAAGGAAAAACTGTTTTTT.

This chain uses TRBV18 with TRBJ1-5; D not certain. Trimming stripped 1 base from V and 11 bases from J, with 12 bases between. The CDR3 has 13 residues. Germline values: CDR1 KGHSH, CDR2 LQKENI. The CDR3 sequence is CASSPQAPGAQHF. CDR3 bases: TGTGCCAGCTCACCACAGGCCCCTGGCGCCCAGCATTTT.

This chain connects TRBV15 to TRBJ1-5; the D gene is possibly TRBD1 (6 bases). This CDR3 spans 15 amino acids. Germline-derived CDR1 and CDR2 are LNHNV and YYDKDF (reference sequence). The V gene lost 5 bases and the J gene lost 6 bases, with 17 bases spanning the gap. The CDR3 protein is CATSPRGGLTQPQHF. The CDR3 DNA reads as TGTGCCACCAGCCCTAGGGGGGGGCTAACTCAGCCCCAGCATTTT.

The V call is TRBV2, the J call TRBJ2-5; possible D gene TRBD1, 5 bases. Per germline, CDR1 SNHLY and CDR2 FYNNEI. The CDR3 covers 12 residues. The V gene lost 0 bases and the J gene lost 7 bases, with 6 bases spanning the gap. CDR3 protein: CASSEAQGTQYF. CDR3 DNA sequence: TGTGCCAGCAGTGAAGCGCAGGGGACCCAGTACTTC.

The gene calls are TRBV15 and TRBJ2-7; D not resolved. The CDR3 contains 16 residues. Germline CDR1 reads LNHNV; CDR2 reads YYDKDF (reference sequence). The V gene lost 3 bases and the J gene lost 5 bases, with 20 bases spanning the gap. CDR3 in DNA: TGTGCCACCAGCAGCGGCGTCTCCGGCCCCGCCGACGAGCAGTACTTC. Translation: CATSSGVSGPADEQYF.

The V call is TRBV11-2, the J call TRBJ1-4; D unresolved. The germline CDR1 and CDR2 sequences are SGHAT and FQNNGV. The length of the CDR3 is 13 residues. V gave up 8 bases and J gave up 7 bases, with 14 bases separating them. Here the CDR3 reads CASQREVREKLFF. The CDR3 nucleotides are TGTGCCAGCCAACGTGAGGTCCGTGAAAAACTGTTTTTT.

The genes are TRBV15 and TRBJ2-1; 7 bases line up with TRBD2. Germline CDR1 and CDR2: LNHNV and YYDKDF (reference sequence). The CDR3 covers 13 residues. Germline trimming cut 0 bases from V and 8 bases from J; bases unmatched to any gene: 1. CDR3 DNA: TGTGCCACCAGCAGAGATGGGGGGGATGAGCAGTTCTTC. It specifies CATSRDGGDEQFF.

CDR3 DNA: TGTGCCAGCAGCTTAGAGGCCGAGCCCCAGCATTTT. This codes for CASSLEAEPQHF. This sequence joins TRBV7-9 and TRBJ1-5; D is ambiguous. Deletions cut 1 base from V and 8 bases from J, with 6 bases between. Germline loops: CDR1 SEHNR, CDR2 FQNEAQ (reference sequence). This CDR3 has 12 amino acids.

The gene calls are TRBV12-1 and TRBJ1-2. TRBV12-1 is reported as a pseudogene. The CDR3 covers 12 residues. CDR3 sequence (DNA): TGTGCCAGCAGGCTTCTCTTAAATGGCTACACCTTC. Its translation: CASRLLLNGYTF.

The chain combines TRBV19 with TRBJ1-2; a possible D gene is TRBD1 (6 bases). This CDR3 spans 15 amino acids. V dropped 2 bases and J dropped 6 bases, with 16 bases sitting between them. Germline V gives CDR1 LNHDA, CDR2 SQIVND (reference sequence). CDR3 bases: TGTGCCAGTAGTATACCCGCGGAGGGGGAAAATGGCTACACCTTC. This encodes CASSIPAEGENGYTF.

This clone showed up just once. Different DNA sequences within this sample yield the same CDR3. The CDR3 nucleotides read TGTGCCAGCAGCCCCAGGGGGCCGGGTACTGAAGCTTTCTTT. Encoded protein: CASSPRGPGTEAFF. V gene TRBV6-5 combines with J gene TRBJ1-1; 8 bases line up with TRBD1. Looked up from germline, CDR1 is MNHEY and CDR2 is SVGAGI. This CDR3 comprises 14 residues. V was pared by 6 bases and J by 5 bases, with 8 bases of the junction left unmatched.

The chain couples TRBV6-6 to TRBJ1-5; 7 nucleotides line up with TRBD1. V lost 5 bases, J lost 4 bases, and 5 bases stayed unmatched. Germline CDR1 and CDR2: MNHNY and SVGAGI (reference sequence). This CDR3 region has 14 residues. CDR3 sequence reads: CASSNTGANQPQHF. In DNA, the CDR3 is TGTGCCAGCAGTAACACAGGGGCAAATCAGCCCCAGCATTTT.

The chain uses TRBV5-5 and TRBJ2-7; possibly TRBD2 for D (7 bases). From germline, CDR1 is SGHKS and CDR2 YYEKEE (reference sequence). CDR3 length: 14 residues. Trimming removed 4 bases from V and 7 bases from J, with 18 bases in between. CDR3: CASSPEGGLREQYF. The DNA for the CDR3 is TGTGCCAGCAGCCCGGAGGGGGGGCTTCGTGAGCAGTACTTC.

The chain employs TRBV28 and TRBJ2-1, with TRBD2 identical over 9 bases. This CDR3 is 14 amino acids long. Per germline, CDR1 MDHEN and CDR2 SYDVKM. V trimming: 6 bases; J trimming: 11 bases; junction bases outside the gene matches: 11. In DNA form, the CDR3 reads TGTGCCAGCAGCGGGACTAGCAGACACAGCCAGCAGTTCTTC. Protein sequence: CASSGTSRHSQQFF.

A single count supports this clone. The chain couples TRBV11-3 to TRBJ2-2, with 10 bases that match TRBD1. This CDR3 comprises 16 residues. The V segment lost 6 bases and the J segment 4 bases; nucleotides outside the gene matches: 8. Germline loops: CDR1 SGHNT, CDR2 YENEEA. The DNA of the CDR3 is TGTGCCAGCAGTCGGCGACAGGGGGCGGGCACCGGGGAGCTGTTTTTT. Translation: CASSRRQGAGTGELFF.

The DNA of the CDR3 is TGCAGCGTTGAGCCCCCCGGGATCTATGGCTACACCTTC. It specifies CSVEPPGIYGYTF. The chain links TRBV29-1 to TRBJ1-2, with unresolved D. Trimming removed 3 bases from V and 4 bases from J, with 12 bases in between. Germline V gene lookup returns CDR1 SQVTM and CDR2 ANQGSEA. The CDR3 sequence is 13 residues long.